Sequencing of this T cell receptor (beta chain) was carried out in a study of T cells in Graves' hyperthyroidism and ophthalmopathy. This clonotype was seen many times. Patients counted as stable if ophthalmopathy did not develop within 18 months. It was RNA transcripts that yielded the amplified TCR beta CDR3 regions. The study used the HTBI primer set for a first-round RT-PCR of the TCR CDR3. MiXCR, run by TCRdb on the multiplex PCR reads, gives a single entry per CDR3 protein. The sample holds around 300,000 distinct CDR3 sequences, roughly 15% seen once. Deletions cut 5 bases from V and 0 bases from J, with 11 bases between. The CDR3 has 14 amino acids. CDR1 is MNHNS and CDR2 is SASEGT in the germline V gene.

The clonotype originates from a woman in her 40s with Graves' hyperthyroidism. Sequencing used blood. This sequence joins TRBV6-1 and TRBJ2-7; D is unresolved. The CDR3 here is CASSSTMSSYEQYF. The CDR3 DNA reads TGTGCCAGCAGTTCGACAATGAGCTCCTACGAGCAGTACTTC.